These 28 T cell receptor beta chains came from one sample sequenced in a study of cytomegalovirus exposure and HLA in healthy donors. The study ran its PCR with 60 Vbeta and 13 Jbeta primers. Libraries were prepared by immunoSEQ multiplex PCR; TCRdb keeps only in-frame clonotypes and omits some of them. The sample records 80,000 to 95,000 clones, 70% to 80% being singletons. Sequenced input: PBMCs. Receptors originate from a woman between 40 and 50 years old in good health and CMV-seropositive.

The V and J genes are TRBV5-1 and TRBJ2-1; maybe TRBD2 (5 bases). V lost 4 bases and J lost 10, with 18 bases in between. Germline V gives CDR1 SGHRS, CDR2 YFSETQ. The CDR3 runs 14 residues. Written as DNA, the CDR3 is TGCGCCAGCAGCGAATCCCACCCCGGGGTGGAGCAGTTCTTC. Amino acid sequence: CASSESHPGVEQFF.

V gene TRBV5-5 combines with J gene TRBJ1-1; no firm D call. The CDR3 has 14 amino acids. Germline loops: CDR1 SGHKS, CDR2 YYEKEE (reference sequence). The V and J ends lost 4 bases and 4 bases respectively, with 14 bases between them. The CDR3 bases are TGTGCCAGCAGCCTCAACTCGCGGGGCACTGAAGCTTTCTTT. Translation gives CASSLNSRGTEAFF.

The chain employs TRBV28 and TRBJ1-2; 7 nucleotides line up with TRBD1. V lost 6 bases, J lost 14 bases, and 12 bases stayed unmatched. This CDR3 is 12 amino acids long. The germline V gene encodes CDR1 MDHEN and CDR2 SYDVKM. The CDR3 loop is CASSPPTGRRTF. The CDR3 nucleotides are TGTGCCAGCAGCCCCCCGACAGGGCGTAGGACCTTC.

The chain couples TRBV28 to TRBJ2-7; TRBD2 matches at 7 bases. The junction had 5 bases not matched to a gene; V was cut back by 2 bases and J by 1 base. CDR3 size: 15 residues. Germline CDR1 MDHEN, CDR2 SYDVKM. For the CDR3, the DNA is TGTGCCAGCAGTTTACGCCAAGCGGGATCCTACGAGCAGTACTTC. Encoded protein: CASSLRQAGSYEQYF. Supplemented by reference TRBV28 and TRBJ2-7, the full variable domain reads DVKVTQSSRYLVKRTGEKVFLECVQDMDHENMFWYRQDPGLGLRLIYFSYDVKMKEKGDIPEGYSVSREKKERFSLILESASTNQTSMYLCASSLRQAGSYEQYFGPGTRLTVT.

The CDR3 loop reads CASSLTGTGDTQYF. The CDR3 DNA follows: TGTGCCAGCAGTTTAACCGGGACAGGGGATACGCAGTATTTT. The chain joins TRBV28 to TRBJ2-3; 9 bases fit TRBD1. The CDR3 loop spans 14 amino acids. CDR1 is MDHEN, CDR2 SYDVKM, per germline. V dropped 2 bases and J dropped 6; count of bases not matched to a gene: 3.

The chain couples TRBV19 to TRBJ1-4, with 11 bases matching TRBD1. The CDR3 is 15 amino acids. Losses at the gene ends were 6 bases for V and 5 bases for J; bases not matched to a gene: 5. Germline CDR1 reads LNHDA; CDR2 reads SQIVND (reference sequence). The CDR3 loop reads CASSQDRGRNEKLFF. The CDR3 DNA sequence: TGTGCCAGTAGCCAGGACAGGGGGCGAAATGAAAAACTGTTTTTT.

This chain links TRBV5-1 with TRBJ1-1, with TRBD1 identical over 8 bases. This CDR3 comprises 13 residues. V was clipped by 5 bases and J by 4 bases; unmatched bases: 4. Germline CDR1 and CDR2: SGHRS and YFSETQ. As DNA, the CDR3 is TGCGCCAGCAGGCCAGGGGGCGGCACTGAAGCTTTCTTT. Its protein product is CASRPGGGTEAFF.

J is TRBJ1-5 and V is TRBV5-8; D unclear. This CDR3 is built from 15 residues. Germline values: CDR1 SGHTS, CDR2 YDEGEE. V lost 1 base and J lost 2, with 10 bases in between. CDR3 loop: CASSLHPEGNQPQHF. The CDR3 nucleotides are TGTGCCAGCAGCTTGCATCCTGAGGGCAATCAGCCCCAGCATTTT.

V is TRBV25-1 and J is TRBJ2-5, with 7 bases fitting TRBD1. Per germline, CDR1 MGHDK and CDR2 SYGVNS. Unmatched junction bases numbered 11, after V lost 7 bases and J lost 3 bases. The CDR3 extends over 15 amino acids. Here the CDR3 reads CASTPEGAGKETQYF. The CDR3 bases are TGTGCCAGCACCCCCGAGGGGGCAGGGAAAGAGACCCAGTACTTC. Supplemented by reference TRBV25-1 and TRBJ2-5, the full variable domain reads EADIYQTPRYLVIGTGKKITLECSQTMGHDKMYWYQQDPGMELHLIHYSYGVNSTEKGDLSSESTVSRIRTEHFPLTLESARPSHTSQYLCASTPEGAGKETQYFGPGTRLLVL.

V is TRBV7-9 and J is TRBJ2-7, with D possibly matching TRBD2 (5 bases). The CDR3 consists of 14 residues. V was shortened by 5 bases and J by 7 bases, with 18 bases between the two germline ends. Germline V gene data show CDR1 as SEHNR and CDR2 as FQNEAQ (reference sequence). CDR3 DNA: TGTGCCAGCAGCCCAGACCGGGGAGTGGGGGAGCAGTACTTC. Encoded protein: CASSPDRGVGEQYF. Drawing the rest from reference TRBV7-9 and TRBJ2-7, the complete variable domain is DTGVSQNPRHKITKRGQNVTFRCDPISEHNRLYWYRQTLGQGPEFLTYFQNEAQLEKSRLLSDRFSAERPKGSFSTLEIQRTEQGDSAMYLCASSPDRGVGEQYFGPGTRLTVT.

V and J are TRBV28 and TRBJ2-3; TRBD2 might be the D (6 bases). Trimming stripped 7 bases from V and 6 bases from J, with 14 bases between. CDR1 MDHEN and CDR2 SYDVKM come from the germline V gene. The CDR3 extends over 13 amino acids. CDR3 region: CASTWSEGDTQYF. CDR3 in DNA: TGTGCCAGCACCTGGTCGGAGGGGGATACGCAGTATTTT. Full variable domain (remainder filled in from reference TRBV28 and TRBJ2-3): DVKVTQSSRYLVKRTGEKVFLECVQDMDHENMFWYRQDPGLGLRLIYFSYDVKMKEKGDIPEGYSVSREKKERFSLILESASTNQTSMYLCASTWSEGDTQYFGPGTRLTVL.

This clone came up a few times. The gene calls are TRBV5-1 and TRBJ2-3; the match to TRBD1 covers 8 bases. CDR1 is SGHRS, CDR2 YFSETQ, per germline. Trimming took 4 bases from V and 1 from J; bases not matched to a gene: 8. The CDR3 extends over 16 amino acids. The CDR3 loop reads CASSPQGGGGTDTQYF. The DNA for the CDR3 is TGCGCCAGCAGCCCACAGGGGGGCGGGGGCACAGATACGCAGTATTTT.

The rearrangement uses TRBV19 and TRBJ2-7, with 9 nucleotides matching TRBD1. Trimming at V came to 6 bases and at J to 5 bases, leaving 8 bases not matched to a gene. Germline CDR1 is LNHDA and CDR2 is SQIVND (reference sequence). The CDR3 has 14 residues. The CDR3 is CASRIGQGSDEQYF. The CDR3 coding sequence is TGTGCCAGTAGGATCGGACAGGGGTCCGACGAGCAGTACTTC.

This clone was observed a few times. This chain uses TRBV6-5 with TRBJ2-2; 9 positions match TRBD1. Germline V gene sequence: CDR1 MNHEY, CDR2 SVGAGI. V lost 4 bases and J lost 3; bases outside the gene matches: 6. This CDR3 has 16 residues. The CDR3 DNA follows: TGTGCCAGCAGTTCTGGGACAGGGAGGTACACCGGGGAGCTGTTTTTT. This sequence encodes CASSSGTGRYTGELFF.

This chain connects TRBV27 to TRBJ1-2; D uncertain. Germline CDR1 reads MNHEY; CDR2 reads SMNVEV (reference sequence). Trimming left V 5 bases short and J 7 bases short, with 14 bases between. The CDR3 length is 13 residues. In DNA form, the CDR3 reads TGTGCCAGCAGTCGAGGTGGAGGCAGTGGCTACACCTTC. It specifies CASSRGGGSGYTF.

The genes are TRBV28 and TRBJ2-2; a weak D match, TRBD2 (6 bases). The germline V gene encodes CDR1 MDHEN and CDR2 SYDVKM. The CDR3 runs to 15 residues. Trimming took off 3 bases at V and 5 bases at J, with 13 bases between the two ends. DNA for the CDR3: TGTGCCAGCAGTTTGTTTCGGGAGAGGACCGGGGAGCTGTTTTTT. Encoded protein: CASSLFRERTGELFF.

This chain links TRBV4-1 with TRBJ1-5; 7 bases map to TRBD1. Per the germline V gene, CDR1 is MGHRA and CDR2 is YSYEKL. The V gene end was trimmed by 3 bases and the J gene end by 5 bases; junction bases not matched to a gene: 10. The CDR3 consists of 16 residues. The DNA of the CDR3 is TGCGCCAGCAGCCACTCTACAGGGGCGGCATATCAGCCCCAGCATTTT. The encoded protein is CASSHSTGAAYQPQHF.

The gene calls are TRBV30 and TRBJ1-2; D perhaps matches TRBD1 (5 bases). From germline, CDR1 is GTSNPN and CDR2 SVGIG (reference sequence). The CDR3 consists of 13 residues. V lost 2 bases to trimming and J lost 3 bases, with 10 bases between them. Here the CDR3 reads CAWSWGRDYGYTF. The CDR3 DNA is TGTGCCTGGAGTTGGGGCAGGGACTATGGCTACACCTTC.

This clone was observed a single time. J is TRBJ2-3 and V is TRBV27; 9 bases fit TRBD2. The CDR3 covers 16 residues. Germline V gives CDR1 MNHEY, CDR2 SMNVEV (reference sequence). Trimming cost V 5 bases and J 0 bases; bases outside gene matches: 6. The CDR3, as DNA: TGTGCCAGCAGTGCAGGGACTAGCTCTAGCACAGATACGCAGTATTTT. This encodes CASSAGTSSSTDTQYF.

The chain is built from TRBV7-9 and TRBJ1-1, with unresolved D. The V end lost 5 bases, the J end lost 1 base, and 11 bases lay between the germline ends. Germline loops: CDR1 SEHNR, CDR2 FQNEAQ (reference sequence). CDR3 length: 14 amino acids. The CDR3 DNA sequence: TGTGCCAGCAGCCACCCTCGGGGGAACACTGAAGCTTTCTTT. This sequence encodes CASSHPRGNTEAFF.

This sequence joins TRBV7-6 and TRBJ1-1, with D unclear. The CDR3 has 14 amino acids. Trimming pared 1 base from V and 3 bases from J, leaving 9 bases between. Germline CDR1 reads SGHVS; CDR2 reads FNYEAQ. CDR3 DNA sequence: TGTGCCAGCAGCTTAGATGGGCCTTACACTGAAGCTTTCTTT. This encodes CASSLDGPYTEAFF.

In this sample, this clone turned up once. CDR3: CASSHYPVTGNQPQHF. In DNA form, the CDR3 reads TGTGCCAGCAGCCATTACCCCGTGACAGGCAATCAGCCCCAGCATTTT. The rearrangement joins TRBV7-8 to TRBJ1-5; possible D gene TRBD1, 5 bases. The germline CDR1 and CDR2 sequences are SGHVS and FQNEAQ. The V end lost 5 bases, the J end lost 2 bases, and 16 bases lay between the germline ends. This CDR3 spans 16 amino acids.

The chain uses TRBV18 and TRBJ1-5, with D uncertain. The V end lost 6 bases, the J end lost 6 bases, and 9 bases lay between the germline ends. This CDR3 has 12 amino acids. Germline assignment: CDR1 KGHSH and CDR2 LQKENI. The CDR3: CASSQAGQPQHF. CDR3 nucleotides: TGTGCCAGCTCCCAAGCGGGTCAGCCCCAGCATTTT.

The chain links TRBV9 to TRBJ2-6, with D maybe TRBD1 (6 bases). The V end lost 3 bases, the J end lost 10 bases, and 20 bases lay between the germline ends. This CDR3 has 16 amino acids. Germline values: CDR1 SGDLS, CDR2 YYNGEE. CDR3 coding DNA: TGTGCCAGCAGCGAAAACAGGGTTGGTACCCATAACGTCCTGACTTTC. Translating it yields CASSENRVGTHNVLTF.

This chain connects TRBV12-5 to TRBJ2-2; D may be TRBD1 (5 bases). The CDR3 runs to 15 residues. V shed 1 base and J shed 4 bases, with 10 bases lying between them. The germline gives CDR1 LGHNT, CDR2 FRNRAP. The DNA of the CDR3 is TGTGCTAGTGGTTTGGGACAGTTTGCCACCGGGGAGCTGTTTTTT. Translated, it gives CASGLGQFATGELFF.

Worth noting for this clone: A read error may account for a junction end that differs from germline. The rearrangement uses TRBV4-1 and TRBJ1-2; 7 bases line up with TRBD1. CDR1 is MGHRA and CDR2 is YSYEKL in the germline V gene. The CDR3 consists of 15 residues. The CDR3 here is CASSEDRASGYGYTF. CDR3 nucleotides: TGCGCCAGCAGCGAAGACAGGGCTAGCGGCTATGGCTACACCTTC.

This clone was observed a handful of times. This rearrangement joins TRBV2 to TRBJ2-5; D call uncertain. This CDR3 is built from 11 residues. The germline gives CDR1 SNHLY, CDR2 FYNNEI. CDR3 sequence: CAIAASKTQYF. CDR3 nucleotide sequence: TGTGCTATCGCGGCGTCAAAGACCCAGTACTTC.

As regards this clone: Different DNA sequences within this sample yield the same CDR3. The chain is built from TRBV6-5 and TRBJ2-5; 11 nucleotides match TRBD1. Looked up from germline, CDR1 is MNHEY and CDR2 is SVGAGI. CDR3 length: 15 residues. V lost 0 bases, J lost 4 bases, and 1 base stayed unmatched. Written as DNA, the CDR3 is TGTGCCAGCAGTTACTCGGACAGGGGGCTAGAGACCCAGTACTTC. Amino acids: CASSYSDRGLETQYF.